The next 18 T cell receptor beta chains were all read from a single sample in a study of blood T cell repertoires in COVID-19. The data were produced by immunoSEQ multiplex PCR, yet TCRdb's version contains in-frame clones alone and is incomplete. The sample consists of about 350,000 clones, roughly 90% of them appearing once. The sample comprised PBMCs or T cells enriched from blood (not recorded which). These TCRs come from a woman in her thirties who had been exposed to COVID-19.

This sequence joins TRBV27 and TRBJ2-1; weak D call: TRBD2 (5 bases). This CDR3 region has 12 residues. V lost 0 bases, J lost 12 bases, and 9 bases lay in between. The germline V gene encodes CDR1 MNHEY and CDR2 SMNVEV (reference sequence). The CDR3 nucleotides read TGTGCCAGCAGTTTATCGATGGGGAGGCAGTTCTTC. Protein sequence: CASSLSMGRQFF.

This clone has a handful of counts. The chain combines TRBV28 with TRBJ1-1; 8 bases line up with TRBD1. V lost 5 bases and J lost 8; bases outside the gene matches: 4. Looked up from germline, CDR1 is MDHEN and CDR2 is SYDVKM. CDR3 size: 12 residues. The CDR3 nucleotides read TGTGCCAGCAGTCGGGACAGGCGGGAAGCTTTCTTT. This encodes CASSRDRREAFF. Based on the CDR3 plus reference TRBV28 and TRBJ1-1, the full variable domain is DVKVTQSSRYLVKRTGEKVFLECVQDMDHENMFWYRQDPGLGLRLIYFSYDVKMKEKGDIPEGYSVSREKKERFSLILESASTNQTSMYLCASSRDRREAFFGQGTRLTVV.

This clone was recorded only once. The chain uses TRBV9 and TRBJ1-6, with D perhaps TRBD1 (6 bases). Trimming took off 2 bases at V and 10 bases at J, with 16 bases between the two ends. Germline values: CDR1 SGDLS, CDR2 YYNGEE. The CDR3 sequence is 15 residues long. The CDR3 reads CASSVIGGGDSPLHF. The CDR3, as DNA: TGTGCCAGCAGCGTGATAGGGGGAGGGGACTCACCCCTCCACTTT.

CDR3 protein: CASSAMTSSYEQYF. The DNA of the CDR3 is TGCGCCAGCAGCGCTATGACATCGAGTTACGAGCAGTACTTC. V gene TRBV5-1 combines with J gene TRBJ2-7; D is uncertain. Trimming shortened V by 4 bases and J by 4 bases, and 15 bases separated the two germline ends. The germline V gene has CDR1 SGHRS and CDR2 YFSETQ. The CDR3 sequence is 14 residues long.

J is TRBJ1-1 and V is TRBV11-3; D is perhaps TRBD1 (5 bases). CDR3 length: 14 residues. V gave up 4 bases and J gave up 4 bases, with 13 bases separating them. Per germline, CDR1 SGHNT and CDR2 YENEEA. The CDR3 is CASSSTPGSTEAFF. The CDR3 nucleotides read TGTGCCAGCAGCTCGACCCCAGGGTCCACTGAAGCTTTCTTT. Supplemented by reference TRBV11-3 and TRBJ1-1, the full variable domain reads EAGVVQSPRYKIIEKKQPVAFWCNPISGHNTLYWYLQNLGQGPELLIRYENEEAVDDSQLPKDRFSAERLKGVDSTLKIQPAELGDSAVYLCASSSTPGSTEAFFGQGTRLTVV.

CDR3: CSVITAVHEQYF. DNA for the CDR3: TGCAGCGTGATAACAGCTGTCCACGAGCAGTACTTC. V and J are TRBV29-1 and TRBJ2-7, with D hard to call. Germline V gene data show CDR1 as SQVTM and CDR2 as ANQGSEA. The CDR3 is 12 amino acids. V was clipped by 6 bases and J by 5 bases, with 14 bases between them.

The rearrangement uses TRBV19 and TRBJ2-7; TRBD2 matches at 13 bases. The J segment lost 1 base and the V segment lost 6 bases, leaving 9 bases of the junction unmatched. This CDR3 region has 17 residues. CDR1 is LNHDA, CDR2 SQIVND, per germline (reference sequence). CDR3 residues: CASSVLAGGRGSYEQYF. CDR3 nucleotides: TGTGCCAGTAGCGTACTAGCGGGAGGGCGAGGATCCTACGAGCAGTACTTC.

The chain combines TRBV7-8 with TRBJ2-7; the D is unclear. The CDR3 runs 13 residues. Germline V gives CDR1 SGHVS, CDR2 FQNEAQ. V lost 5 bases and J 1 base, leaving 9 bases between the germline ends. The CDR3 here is CASSTPSSYEQYF. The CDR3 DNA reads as TGTGCCAGCAGCACTCCATCATCCTACGAGCAGTACTTC.

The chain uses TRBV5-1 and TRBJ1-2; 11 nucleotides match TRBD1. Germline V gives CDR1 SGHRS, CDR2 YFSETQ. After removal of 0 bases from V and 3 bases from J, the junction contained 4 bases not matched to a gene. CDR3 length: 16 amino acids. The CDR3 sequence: CASSLAGTGGDYGYTF. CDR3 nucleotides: TGCGCCAGCAGCTTGGCCGGGACAGGGGGAGACTATGGCTACACCTTC.

The CDR3 here is CASSLLGLAGVSYNEQFF. The CDR3 DNA follows: TGTGCCAGCAGTTTACTAGGACTAGCGGGAGTCTCCTACAATGAGCAGTTCTTC. V gene TRBV27 combines with J gene TRBJ2-1; TRBD2 aligns across 13 bases. In germline, CDR1 is MNHEY, CDR2 SMNVEV (reference sequence). This CDR3 region has 18 residues. Unmatched junction bases numbered 4, after V lost 2 bases and J lost 0 bases.

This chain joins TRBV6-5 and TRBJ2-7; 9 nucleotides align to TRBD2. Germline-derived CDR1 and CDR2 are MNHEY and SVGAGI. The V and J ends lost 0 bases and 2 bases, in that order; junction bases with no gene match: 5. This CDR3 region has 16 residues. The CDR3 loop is CASSYSTGLAPYEQYF. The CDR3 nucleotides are TGTGCCAGCAGTTACTCGACGGGACTAGCCCCCTACGAGCAGTACTTC.

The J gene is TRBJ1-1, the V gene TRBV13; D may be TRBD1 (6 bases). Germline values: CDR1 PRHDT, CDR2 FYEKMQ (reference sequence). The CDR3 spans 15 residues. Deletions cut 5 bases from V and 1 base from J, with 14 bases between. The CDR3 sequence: CASSRTDLQNTEAFF. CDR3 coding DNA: TGTGCCAGCAGCAGGACAGACCTCCAGAACACTGAAGCTTTCTTT.

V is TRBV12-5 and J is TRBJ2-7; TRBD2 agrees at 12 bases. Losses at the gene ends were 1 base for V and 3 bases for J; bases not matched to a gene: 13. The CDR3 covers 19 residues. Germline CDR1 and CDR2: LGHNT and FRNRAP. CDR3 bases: TGTGCTAGTGGTTTGGACCGGACTAGCGGGAACGAAGCCTACTACGAGCAGTACTTC. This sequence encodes CASGLDRTSGNEAYYEQYF.

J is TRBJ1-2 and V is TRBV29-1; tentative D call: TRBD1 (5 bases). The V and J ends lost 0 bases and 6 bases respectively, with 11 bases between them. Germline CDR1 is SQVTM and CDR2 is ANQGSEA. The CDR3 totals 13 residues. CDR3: CSVEDLQGDGYTF. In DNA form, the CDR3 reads TGCAGCGTTGAAGATCTCCAGGGCGATGGCTACACCTTC. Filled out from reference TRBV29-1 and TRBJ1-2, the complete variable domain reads SAVISQKPSRDICQRGTSLTIQCQVDSQVTMMFWYRQQPGQSLTLIATANQGSEATYESGFVIDKFPISRPNLTFSTLTVSNMSPEDSSIYLCSVEDLQGDGYTFGSGTRLTVV.

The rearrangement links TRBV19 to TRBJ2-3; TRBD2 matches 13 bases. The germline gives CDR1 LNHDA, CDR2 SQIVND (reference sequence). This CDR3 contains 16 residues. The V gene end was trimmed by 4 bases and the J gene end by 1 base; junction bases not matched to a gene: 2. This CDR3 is CASSTGLAGGTDTQYF. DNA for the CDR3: TGTGCCAGTAGTACAGGACTAGCGGGAGGCACAGATACGCAGTATTTT.

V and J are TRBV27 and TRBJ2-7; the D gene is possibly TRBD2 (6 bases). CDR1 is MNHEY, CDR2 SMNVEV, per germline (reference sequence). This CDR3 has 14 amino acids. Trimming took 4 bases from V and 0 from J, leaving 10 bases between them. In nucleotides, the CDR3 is TGTGCCAGCAGTTCGGCGGGAAGCTCCTACGAGCAGTACTTC. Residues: CASSSAGSSYEQYF.

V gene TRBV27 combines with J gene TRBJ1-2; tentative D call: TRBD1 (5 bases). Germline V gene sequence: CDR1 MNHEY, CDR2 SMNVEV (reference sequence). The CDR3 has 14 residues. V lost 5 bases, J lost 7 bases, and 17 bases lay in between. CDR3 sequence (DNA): TGTGCCAGCAGTCCCGCAGGGTTGTGGGGTGGCTACACCTTC. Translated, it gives CASSPAGLWGGYTF.

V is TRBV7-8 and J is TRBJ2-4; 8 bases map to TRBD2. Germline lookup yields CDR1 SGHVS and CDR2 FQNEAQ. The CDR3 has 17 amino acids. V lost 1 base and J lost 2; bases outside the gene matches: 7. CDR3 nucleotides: TGTGCCAGCAGCTTAGATTCGGGAGGGCCGACCAAAAACATTCAGTACTTC. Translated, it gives CASSLDSGGPTKNIQYF.